The 24 T cell receptor beta chains given below trace back to one sample, sequenced in a study of shared clonotypes between healthy human individuals. Repertoires were generated with immunoSEQ multiplex PCR, while TCRdb's copy carries only in-frame clones and drops some. Among 800,000 to 1,200,000 clones listed, approximately 80% were seen once. The sequenced sample consisted of memory CD4+ T cells from PBMCs. The subset: CD45RA-negative fraction. Source of these receptors: a man between 18 and 35 years old in good health. Some clones in this sample may be carry-over from other donors' samples.

J is TRBJ2-1 and V is TRBV5-4; 8 positions agree with TRBD2. V dropped 5 bases and J dropped 2; count of bases not matched to a gene: 6. CDR1 is SGHNT and CDR2 is YYREEE in the germline V gene (reference sequence). The CDR3 spans 15 residues. The CDR3 coding sequence is TGTGCCAGCAGTCCAATAGCGGGGCCCTACAATGAGCAGTTCTTC. This translates into CASSPIAGPYNEQFF.

A word on this clone: The same CDR3 also results from other DNA sequences found in this sample. The rearrangement joins TRBV5-4 to TRBJ2-5; D may be TRBD1 or TRBD2 (7 bases each). The CDR3 runs 14 residues. Germline V gene sequence: CDR1 SGHNT, CDR2 YYREEE (reference sequence). V was trimmed by 4 bases and J by 5 bases, leaving 15 bases between them. The CDR3 here is CASSLNRGGETQYF. For the CDR3, the DNA is TGTGCCAGCAGCCTAAACAGGGGAGGGGAGACCCAGTACTTC.

V and J are TRBV10-2 and TRBJ1-5, with a possible D match to TRBD1 (6 bases). Germline CDR1 and CDR2: WSHSY and SAAADI. The CDR3 is made up of 14 amino acids. The V end lost 6 bases, the J end lost 4 bases, and 13 bases lay between the germline ends. The CDR3 DNA reads TGCGCCAGCAGCCGGACAGACAAGAATCAGCCCCAGCATTTT. Its protein is CASSRTDKNQPQHF.

This clone has at least ten counts. Other DNA sequences in this sample translate to the same CDR3. This chain joins TRBV29-1 and TRBJ1-2, with a tentative D call TRBD1 (5 bases). Germline assignment: CDR1 SQVTM and CDR2 ANQGSEA. V was trimmed by 7 bases and J by 4 bases, leaving 13 bases between them. CDR3 size: 12 residues. CDR3 coding DNA: TGCAGCGGCGGGGACGGGGGCTATGGCTACACCTTC. This codes for CSGGDGGYGYTF.

The chain is built from TRBV11-2 and TRBJ1-1; D ambiguous. CDR1 and CDR2 from the germline V gene are SGHAT and FQNNGV. The CDR3 loop spans 13 amino acids. Trimming took off 1 base at V and 3 bases at J, with 6 bases between the two ends. The CDR3 is CASSLVQHTEAFF. CDR3 DNA sequence: TGTGCCAGCAGCTTAGTACAACACACTGAAGCTTTCTTT. Complete variable domain (other parts from reference TRBV11-2 and TRBJ1-1): EAGVAQSPRYKIIEKRQSVAFWCNPISGHATLYWYQQILGQGPKLLIQFQNNGVVDDSQLPKDRFSAERLKGVDSTLKIQPAKLEDSAVYLCASSLVQHTEAFFGQGTRLTVV.

This clone has just a few counts. The chain couples TRBV7-8 to TRBJ1-2; TRBD1 matches at 9 bases. The CDR3 is 14 residues long. Per the germline V gene, CDR1 is SGHVS and CDR2 is FQNEAQ. V gave up 5 bases and J gave up 7 bases; unmatched junction bases: 8. CDR3 sequence reads: CASSLRDRDSGYTF. For the CDR3, the DNA is TGTGCCAGCAGCCTCCGGGACAGGGACTCTGGCTACACCTTC.

In nucleotides, the CDR3 is TGTGCCACCAAAACCAGGGACACAACCTACGAGCAGTACTTC. The encoded protein is CATKTRDTTYEQYF. The V and J genes are TRBV15 and TRBJ2-7; possibly TRBD1 for D (6 bases). The CDR3 totals 14 residues. The V gene lost 7 bases and the J gene lost 2 bases, with 15 bases spanning the gap. From germline, CDR1 is LNHNV and CDR2 YYDKDF (reference sequence).

The rearrangement links TRBV7-9 to TRBJ1-2; D possibly corresponds to TRBD1 (5 bases). The germline V and J ends were trimmed by 6 bases and 8 bases, with 16 bases remaining between them. The CDR3 totals 13 residues. Germline V CDR1 and CDR2: SEHNR, FQNEAQ (reference sequence). The CDR3 DNA reads as TGTGCCAGCAGTTGGCCGAGGGGCGAGGGCTACACCTTC. Its protein product is CASSWPRGEGYTF.

The chain links TRBV27 to TRBJ2-1; a weak D match, TRBD2 (6 bases). CDR1 and CDR2 (germline): MNHEY, SMNVEV (reference sequence). V lost 3 bases and J 3 bases, leaving 12 bases between the germline ends. This CDR3 has 15 amino acids. CDR3 sequence reads: CASSLAGRSYNEQFF. The CDR3, as DNA: TGTGCCAGCAGTTTGGCCGGGAGAAGCTACAATGAGCAGTTCTTC.

Turning to this clone: Within the sample, other DNA sequences also encode this same CDR3. The rearrangement links TRBV18 to TRBJ2-2; 8 bases are a match to TRBD1. CDR1 is KGHSH, CDR2 LQKENI, per germline. The CDR3 is made up of 15 amino acids. Trimming took 5 bases from V and 0 from J; bases not matched to a gene: 2. CDR3 region: CASSGQGANTGELFF. The CDR3 region has the DNA TGTGCCAGCTCAGGACAGGGCGCGAACACCGGGGAGCTGTTTTTT. Full variable domain (rest looked up from reference TRBV18 and TRBJ2-2): NAGVMQNPRHLVRRRGQEARLRCSPMKGHSHVYWYRQLPEEGLKFMVYLQKENIIDESGMPKERFSAEFPKEGPSILRIQQVVRGDSAAYFCASSGQGANTGELFFGEGSRLTVL.

The chain is built from TRBV15 and TRBJ2-7, with D unclear. Trimming took off 0 bases at V and 7 bases at J, with 10 bases between the two ends. CDR1 is LNHNV and CDR2 is YYDKDF in the germline V gene (reference sequence). The CDR3 consists of 13 residues. CDR3 amino acids: CATSRDRTGEQYF. As DNA, the CDR3 is TGTGCCACCAGCAGAGATCGTACCGGGGAGCAGTACTTC.

V gene TRBV12-5 combines with J gene TRBJ2-2; D is unclear. Trimming pared 2 bases from V and 6 bases from J, leaving 7 bases between. The CDR3 has 13 amino acids. Germline V gene lookup returns CDR1 LGHNT and CDR2 FRNRAP. The CDR3 nucleotides read TGTGCTAGTGGTTTGACTGGGGCCGGGGAGCTGTTTTTT. Amino acid sequence: CASGLTGAGELFF.

The V and J genes are TRBV5-3 and TRBJ1-4; D unresolved. TRBV5-3 is identified as an open reading frame with a role that is uncertain. The CDR3 length is 10 residues. As DNA, the CDR3 is TGTGGGGGAGAGGGCGAAAAACTGTTTTTT. Protein: CGGEGEKLFF.

The CDR3 bases are TGTGCCAGTAGCCCCGGGGGCCTCACAGGAAACACAGATACGCAGTATTTT. This codes for CASSPGGLTGNTDTQYF. This chain uses TRBV19 with TRBJ2-3; D could derive from TRBD1 or TRBD2 (6 bases each). The CDR3 loop spans 17 amino acids. CDR1 and CDR2 from the germline V gene are LNHDA and SQIVND (reference sequence). The V gene lost 6 bases and the J gene lost 2 bases, with 21 bases spanning the gap.

With regard to this clone: Other DNA sequences in the same sample also yield this CDR3. The chain couples TRBV9 to TRBJ2-1; D possibly corresponds to TRBD2 (6 bases). Germline V gene sequence: CDR1 SGDLS, CDR2 YYNGEE. V was shortened by 3 bases and J by 1 base, with 11 bases between the two germline ends. The CDR3 sequence is 15 residues long. CDR3 region: CASSAVAVSYNEQFF. In DNA form, the CDR3 reads TGTGCCAGCAGCGCAGTAGCGGTATCCTACAATGAGCAGTTCTTC.

The chain carries TRBV6-7 and TRBJ1-5, with D unclear. Being an ORF, TRBV6-7 has a function that is uncertain. V lost 8 bases and J lost 0, with 5 bases in between. The CDR3 is 12 amino acids. CDR3 loop: CASLYSNQPQHF. The CDR3 DNA sequence: TGTGCCAGCCTCTATAGCAATCAGCCCCAGCATTTT.

This rearrangement joins TRBV5-8 to TRBJ2-2, with TRBD2 as a possible D gene (6 bases). Trimming took 2 bases from V and 3 from J, leaving 14 bases between them. The CDR3 is made up of 16 amino acids. The germline gives CDR1 SGHTS, CDR2 YDEGEE. The CDR3 coding sequence is TGTGCCAGCAGCTTCCTCGGGGGAGCGGACACCGGGGAGCTGTTTTTT. This sequence encodes CASSFLGGADTGELFF.

This clone was recorded once. This chain connects TRBV5-4 to TRBJ2-3, with D possibly being TRBD1 (6 bases). The V end was cut by 4 bases, the J end by 3 bases, with 18 bases between. CDR3 length equals 16 residues. From germline, CDR1 is SGHNT and CDR2 YYREEE (reference sequence). The CDR3 nucleotides are TGTGCCAGCAGCCGATCACAGGGTGGGGTAACAGATACGCAGTATTTT. It yields the protein CASSRSQGGVTDTQYF. The full variable domain, with the rest looked up from reference TRBV5-4 and TRBJ2-3, is ETGVTQSPTHLIKTRGQQVTLRCSSQSGHNTVSWYQQALGQGPQFIFQYYREEENGRGNFPPRFSGLQFPNYSSELNVNALELDDSALYLCASSRSQGGVTDTQYFGPGTRLTVL.

This chain links TRBV5-4 with TRBJ1-4; 11 bases are shared with TRBD1. Trimming cost V 3 bases and J 4 bases; bases outside gene matches: 2. Germline CDR1 SGHNT, CDR2 YYREEE (reference sequence). There are 15 residues in the CDR3. The CDR3: CASSYGTGGNEKLFF. In DNA form, the CDR3 reads TGTGCCAGCAGCTATGGGACAGGGGGTAATGAAAAACTGTTTTTT. The full variable domain, its missing parts supplied by reference TRBV5-4 and TRBJ1-4, is ETGVTQSPTHLIKTRGQQVTLRCSSQSGHNTVSWYQQALGQGPQFIFQYYREEENGRGNFPPRFSGLQFPNYSSELNVNALELDDSALYLCASSYGTGGNEKLFFGSGTQLSVL.

The V call is TRBV18, the J call TRBJ2-1, with a possible D match to TRBD2 (6 bases). V dropped 3 bases and J dropped 15 bases, with 21 bases sitting between them. This CDR3 is built from 14 residues. Germline V gene data show CDR1 as KGHSH and CDR2 as LQKENI. CDR3 region: CASSPNRETVGRFF. In nucleotides, the CDR3 is TGTGCCAGCTCACCGAACCGGGAGACAGTCGGGCGGTTCTTC.

The CDR3: CASLASGPNSGYTF. In nucleotides, the CDR3 is TGTGCCAGCTTAGCTTCGGGACCCAACAGTGGCTACACCTTC. This chain joins TRBV6-5 and TRBJ1-2; a weak D match, TRBD1 (5 bases). This CDR3 contains 14 residues. Germline V gene lookup returns CDR1 MNHEY and CDR2 SVGAGI. Trimming removed 8 bases at V and 7 bases at J, with 20 bases between.

This clone was counted once. The chain is built from TRBV27 and TRBJ1-1; D remains ambiguous. CDR1 and CDR2 (germline): MNHEY, SMNVEV (reference sequence). V was shortened by 0 bases and J by 1 base, with 9 bases between the two germline ends. The CDR3 spans 15 residues. The CDR3 DNA sequence: TGTGCCAGCAGTTTATCGATCGCAGGGAACACTGAAGCTTTCTTT. Encoded protein: CASSLSIAGNTEAFF.

The chain joins TRBV6-6 to TRBJ1-5; possible D gene TRBD1, 5 bases. The CDR3 is 12 amino acids. V gave up 6 bases and J gave up 6 bases, with 9 bases separating them. Germline loops: CDR1 MNHNY, CDR2 SVGAGI (reference sequence). The CDR3 nucleotides are TGTGCCAGCAGGGGTCAGGGTCAGCCCCAGCATTTT. Its translation: CASRGQGQPQHF.

This sequence joins TRBV6-1 and TRBJ1-2; D uncertain. The germline gives CDR1 MNHNS, CDR2 SASEGT. CDR3 length: 13 amino acids. V lost 6 bases to trimming and J lost 0 bases, with 8 bases between them. CDR3 region: CASRGISNYGYTF. The DNA for the CDR3 is TGTGCCAGCAGGGGGATATCTAACTATGGCTACACCTTC.